Listed below are T cell receptor beta chains from one sample, sequenced in a study of identical twins. TCRdb redid the calling of the 5' RACE reads with MiXCR, one entry per CDR3 protein. The repertoire holds about 550,000 distinct CDR3 sequences, 20% to 25% seen once, with approximately 0.48% in the top ten. This sample also appeared in a second study, on yellow fever vaccine responses in identical twins.

The sequencing input was CD4+ T cells sorted from blood. These receptors were obtained from a woman aged 18-30 years in good health. CDR3s include the opening cysteine and the closing phenylalanine or tryptophan. A D gene is named only where the DNA matches it firmly. Clone size, where shown, is once, few, many, or a class for clones that have expanded.

clone size: few; V gene: TRBV12-3/TRBV12-4; J gene: TRBJ2-3; D gene: .; CDR3 protein: CASSSRERTDTQYF; CDR3 DNA: TGTGCCAGCAGTTCCAGGGAACGCACAGATACGCAGTATTTT
clone size: few; V gene: TRBV20-1; J gene: TRBJ1-5; D gene: TRBD1; CDR3 protein: CSASRGNQPQHF; CDR3 DNA: TGCAGTGCGTCCAGGGGGAATCAGCCCCAGCATTTT
clone size: few; V gene: TRBV19; J gene: TRBJ2-3; D gene: TRBD2; CDR3 protein: CARIQGTIRGDTQYF; CDR3 DNA: TGTGCCAGGATTCAAGGGACTATCCGGGGAGATACGCAGTATTTT
clone size: few; V gene: TRBV7-2; J gene: TRBJ2-1; D gene: TRBD2; CDR3 protein: CASSLLGLAVDEQFF; CDR3 DNA: TGTGCCAGCAGCCTCCTGGGACTAGCGGTCGATGAGCAGTTCTTC
clone size: .; V gene: TRBV7-9; J gene: TRBJ2-7; D gene: TRBD2; CDR3 protein: CASSLRAGGPNEQYF; CDR3 DNA: TGTGCCAGCAGCTTACGGGCGGGAGGGCCGAACGAGCAGTACTTC
clone size: many; V gene: TRBV12-3/TRBV12-4; J gene: TRBJ2-1; D gene: .; CDR3 protein: CASSWGYNEQFF; CDR3 DNA: TGTGCCAGCAGTTGGGGATACAATGAGCAGTTCTTC
clone size: few; V gene: TRBV6-1; J gene: TRBJ1-5; D gene: TRBD1; CDR3 protein: CASRNSGTANQPQHF; CDR3 DNA: TGTGCCAGCAGGAACTCCGGGACAGCCAATCAGCCCCAGCATTTT
clone size: few; V gene: TRBV9; J gene: TRBJ1-4; D gene: .; CDR3 protein: CASSGHGSNEKLFF; CDR3 DNA: TGTGCCAGCAGCGGCCATGGGAGTAATGAAAAACTGTTTTTT
clone size: few; V gene: TRBV20-1; J gene: TRBJ2-1; D gene: TRBD2; CDR3 protein: CSARDPRTSGGGEQFF; CDR3 DNA: TGCAGTGCTAGAGATCCCCGGACTAGCGGTGGGGGTGAGCAGTTCTTC
clone size: .; V gene: TRBV5-1; J gene: TRBJ2-1; D gene: .; CDR3 protein: CASSSRSSTDEQFF; CDR3 DNA: TGCGCCAGCAGCTCCAGATCGAGTACGGATGAGCAGTTCTTC
clone size: .; V gene: TRBV5-4; J gene: TRBJ2-1; D gene: TRBD2; CDR3 protein: CASSFPGGSSNEQFF; CDR3 DNA: TGTGCCAGCAGCTTTCCGGGAGGAAGTTCGAATGAGCAGTTCTTC
clone size: .; V gene: TRBV5-4; J gene: TRBJ2-1; D gene: .; CDR3 protein: CASSPTGDSKRF; CDR3 DNA: TGTGCCAGCAGCCCGACCGGGGACTCGAAAAGGTTC
clone size: few; V gene: TRBV2; J gene: TRBJ1-3; D gene: .; CDR3 protein: CASSTDGGNTIYF; CDR3 DNA: TGTGCCAGCAGCACCGACGGCGGAAACACCATATATTTT
clone size: .; V gene: TRBV7-9; J gene: TRBJ1-6; D gene: .; CDR3 protein: CASSPLGQSNSPLHF; CDR3 DNA: TGTGCCAGCAGCCCCTTGGGGCAGTCCAATTCACCCCTCCACTTT
clone size: few; V gene: TRBV12-3/TRBV12-4; J gene: TRBJ2-3; D gene: TRBD2; CDR3 protein: CASTHSGTSGRGTQYF; CDR3 DNA: TGTGCCAGCACCCATTCCGGGACTAGCGGGAGGGGGACGCAGTATTTT
clone size: .; V gene: TRBV12-3/TRBV12-4; J gene: TRBJ2-1; D gene: TRBD2; CDR3 protein: CASRPTSGGEQFF; CDR3 DNA: TGTGCCAGCAGGCCGACTAGCGGGGGTGAGCAGTTCTTC
clone size: .; V gene: TRBV18; J gene: TRBJ2-2; D gene: .; CDR3 protein: CASSLHPGRGAGELFF; CDR3 DNA: TGTGCCAGCTCACTACACCCGGGCAGGGGAGCCGGGGAGCTGTTTTTT
clone size: many; V gene: TRBV12-3/TRBV12-4; J gene: TRBJ2-7; D gene: TRBD2; CDR3 protein: CASSSLGLAYEQYF; CDR3 DNA: TGTGCCAGCAGTTCCCTGGGACTAGCCTACGAGCAGTACTTC
clone size: few; V gene: TRBV20-1; J gene: TRBJ1-1; D gene: .; CDR3 protein: CSARHRVNTEAFF; CDR3 DNA: TGCAGTGCTAGACACAGGGTGAACACTGAAGCTTTCTTT
clone size: .; V gene: TRBV12-3/TRBV12-4; J gene: TRBJ1-5; D gene: .; CDR3 protein: CASSLNPRQSNQPQHF; CDR3 DNA: TGTGCCAGCAGTTTAAATCCGCGGCAGTCCAATCAGCCCCAGCATTTT
clone size: few; V gene: TRBV6-1; J gene: TRBJ1-1; D gene: .; CDR3 protein: CASSESWRNTEAFF; CDR3 DNA: TGTGCCAGCAGTGAATCTTGGAGGAACACTGAAGCTTTCTTT
clone size: few; V gene: TRBV3-1; J gene: TRBJ2-3; D gene: TRBD2; CDR3 protein: CASRRTSGGTDTQYF; CDR3 DNA: TGTGCCAGCAGACGGACTAGCGGGGGCACAGATACGCAGTATTTT
clone size: .; V gene: TRBV11-2; J gene: TRBJ2-6; D gene: TRBD1; CDR3 protein: CASRNRAGTVPLSGANVLTF; CDR3 DNA: TGTGCCAGCAGAAACCGGGCAGGGACAGTTCCCCTCTCTGGGGCCAACGTCCTGACTTTC
clone size: few; V gene: TRBV9; J gene: TRBJ2-1; D gene: .; CDR3 protein: CASSARVQGASGSYNEQFF; CDR3 DNA: TGTGCCAGCAGCGCGCGGGTACAGGGGGCTAGCGGGAGCTACAATGAGCAGTTCTTC
clone size: .; V gene: TRBV5-1; J gene: TRBJ2-7; D gene: .; CDR3 protein: CASSLDPSAYEQYF; CDR3 DNA: TGCGCCAGCAGCTTGGATCCTAGCGCCTACGAGCAGTACTTC
clone size: .; V gene: TRBV6-1; J gene: TRBJ2-7; D gene: .; CDR3 protein: CASRTLRSGLSSYEQYF; CDR3 DNA: TGTGCCAGCAGAACCCTTCGCTCGGGTTTGAGCTCCTACGAGCAGTACTTC
clone size: .; V gene: TRBV28; J gene: TRBJ1-2; D gene: .; CDR3 protein: CASSLSQVEDYGYTF; CDR3 DNA: TGTGCCAGCAGTTTATCGCAGGTGGAAGACTATGGCTACACCTTC
clone size: many; V gene: TRBV12-3/TRBV12-4; J gene: TRBJ1-1; D gene: .; CDR3 protein: CASKRGGMNTEAFF; CDR3 DNA: TGTGCCAGCAAACGGGGTGGAATGAACACTGAAGCTTTCTTT
clone size: few; V gene: TRBV28; J gene: TRBJ2-1; D gene: TRBD2; CDR3 protein: CASSFPASSGGALYNEQFF; CDR3 DNA: TGTGCCAGCAGTTTTCCCGCCTCTAGCGGGGGGGCCCTATACAATGAGCAGTTCTTC